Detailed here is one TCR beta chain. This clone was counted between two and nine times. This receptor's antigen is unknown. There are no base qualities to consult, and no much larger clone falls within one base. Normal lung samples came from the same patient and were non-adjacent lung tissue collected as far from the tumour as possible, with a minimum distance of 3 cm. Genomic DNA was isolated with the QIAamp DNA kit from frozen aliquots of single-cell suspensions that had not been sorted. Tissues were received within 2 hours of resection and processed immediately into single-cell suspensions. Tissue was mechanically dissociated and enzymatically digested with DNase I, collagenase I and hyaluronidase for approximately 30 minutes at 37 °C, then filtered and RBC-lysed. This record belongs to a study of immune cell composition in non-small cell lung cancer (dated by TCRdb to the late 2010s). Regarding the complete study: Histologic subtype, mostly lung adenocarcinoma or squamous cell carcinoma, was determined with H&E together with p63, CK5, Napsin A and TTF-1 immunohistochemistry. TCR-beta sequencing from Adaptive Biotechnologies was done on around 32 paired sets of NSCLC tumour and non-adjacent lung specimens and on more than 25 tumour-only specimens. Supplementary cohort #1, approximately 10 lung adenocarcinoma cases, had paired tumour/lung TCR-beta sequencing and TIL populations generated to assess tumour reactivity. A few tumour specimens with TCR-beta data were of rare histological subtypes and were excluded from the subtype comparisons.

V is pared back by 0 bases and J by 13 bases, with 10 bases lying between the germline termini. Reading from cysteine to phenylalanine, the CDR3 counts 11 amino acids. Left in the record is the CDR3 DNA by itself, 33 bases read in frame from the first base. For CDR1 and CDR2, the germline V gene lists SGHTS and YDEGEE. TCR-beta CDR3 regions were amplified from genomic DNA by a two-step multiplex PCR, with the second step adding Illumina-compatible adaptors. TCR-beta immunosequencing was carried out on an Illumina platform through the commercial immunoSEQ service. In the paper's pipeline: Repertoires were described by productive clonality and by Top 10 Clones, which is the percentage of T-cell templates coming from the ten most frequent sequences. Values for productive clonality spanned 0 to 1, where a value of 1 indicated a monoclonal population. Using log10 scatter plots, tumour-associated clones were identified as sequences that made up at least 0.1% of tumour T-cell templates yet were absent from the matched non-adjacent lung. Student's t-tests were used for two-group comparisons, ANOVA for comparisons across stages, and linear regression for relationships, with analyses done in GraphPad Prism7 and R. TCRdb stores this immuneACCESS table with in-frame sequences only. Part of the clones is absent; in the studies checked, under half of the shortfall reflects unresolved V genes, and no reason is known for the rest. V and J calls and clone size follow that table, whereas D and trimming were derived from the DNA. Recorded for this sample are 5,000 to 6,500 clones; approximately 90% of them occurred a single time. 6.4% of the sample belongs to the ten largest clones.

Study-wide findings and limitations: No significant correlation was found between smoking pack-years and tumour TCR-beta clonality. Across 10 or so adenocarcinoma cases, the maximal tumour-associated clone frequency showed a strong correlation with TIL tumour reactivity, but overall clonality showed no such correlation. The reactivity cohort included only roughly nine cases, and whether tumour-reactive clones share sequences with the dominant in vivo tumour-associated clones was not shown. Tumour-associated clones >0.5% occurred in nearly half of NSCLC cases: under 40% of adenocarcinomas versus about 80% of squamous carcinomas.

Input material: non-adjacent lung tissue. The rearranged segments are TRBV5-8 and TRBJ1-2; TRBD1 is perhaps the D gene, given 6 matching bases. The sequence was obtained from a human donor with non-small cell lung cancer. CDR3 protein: CASSLAGGGTF. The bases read TGTGCCAGCAGCTTGGCTGGGGGCGGCACCTTC. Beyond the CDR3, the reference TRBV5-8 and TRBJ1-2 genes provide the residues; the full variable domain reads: EAGVTQSPTHLIKTRGQQATLRCSPISGHTSVYWYQQALGLGLQFLLWYDEGEERNRGNFPPRFSGRQFPNYSSELNVNALELEDSALYLCASSLAGGGTFGSGTRLTVV.